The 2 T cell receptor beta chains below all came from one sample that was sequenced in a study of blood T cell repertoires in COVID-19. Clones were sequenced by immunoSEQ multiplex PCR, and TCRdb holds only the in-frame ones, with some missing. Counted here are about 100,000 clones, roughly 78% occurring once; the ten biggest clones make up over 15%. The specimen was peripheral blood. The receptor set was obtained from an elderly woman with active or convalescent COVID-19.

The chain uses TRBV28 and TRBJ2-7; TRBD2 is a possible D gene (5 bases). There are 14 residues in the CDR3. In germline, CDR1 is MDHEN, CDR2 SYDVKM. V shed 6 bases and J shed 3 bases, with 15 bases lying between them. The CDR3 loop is CASSSPGILYEQYF. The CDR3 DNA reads TGTGCCAGCAGCTCTCCGGGGATACTCTACGAGCAGTACTTC.

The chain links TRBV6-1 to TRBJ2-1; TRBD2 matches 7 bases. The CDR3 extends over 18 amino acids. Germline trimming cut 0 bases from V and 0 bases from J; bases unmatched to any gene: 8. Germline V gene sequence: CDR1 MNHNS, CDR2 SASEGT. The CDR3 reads CASSEAGRGPTSYNEQFF. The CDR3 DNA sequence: TGTGCCAGCAGTGAAGCAGGGAGGGGACCAACCTCCTACAATGAGCAGTTCTTC.